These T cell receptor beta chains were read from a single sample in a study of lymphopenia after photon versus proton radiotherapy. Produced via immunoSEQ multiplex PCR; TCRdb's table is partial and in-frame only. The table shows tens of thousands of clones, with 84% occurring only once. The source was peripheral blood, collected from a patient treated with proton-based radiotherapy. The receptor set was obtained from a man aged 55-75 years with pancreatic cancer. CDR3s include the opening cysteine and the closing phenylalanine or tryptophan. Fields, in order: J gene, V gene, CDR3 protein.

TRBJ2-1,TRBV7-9,CASSLVTSGNNEQFF
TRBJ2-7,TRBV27,CASSLSAASGRYEQYF
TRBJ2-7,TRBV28,CAINGRSVGQYF
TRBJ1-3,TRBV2,CANFRGGENTIYF
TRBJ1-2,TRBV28,CASSFPGTGAYGYTF
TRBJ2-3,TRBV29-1,CSAQGGNTDTQYF
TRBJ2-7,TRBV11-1,CASSLGDYEQYF
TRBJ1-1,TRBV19,CASSILGPYNEAFF
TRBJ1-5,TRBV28,CASSPDDHSAYSNQPQHF
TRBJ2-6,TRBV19,CASTSLREAGANVLTF
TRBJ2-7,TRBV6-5,CASSYSIGGISYEQYF
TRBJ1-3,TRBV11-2,CASSLIERGNTIYF
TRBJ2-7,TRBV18,CASSPGPLAAYEQYF
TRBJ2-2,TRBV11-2,CASSLRGAIAGELFF
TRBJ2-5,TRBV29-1,CSASQSETQYF
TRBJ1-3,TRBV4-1,CASSLGGEKGNTIYF
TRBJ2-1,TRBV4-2,CASSQGQYNEQFF
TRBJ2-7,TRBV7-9,CASSPGQVSYEQYF
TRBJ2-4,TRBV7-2,CASSSFQGSAKNIQYF
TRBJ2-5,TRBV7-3,CASSPAPQETQYF
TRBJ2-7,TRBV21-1,CASSKPFHGGSYEQYF